A single sample gave rise to the 6 T cell receptor beta chains below, sequenced in a study of blood T cell repertoires in COVID-19. Only in-frame clones appear in the TCRdb table, and some are missing; sequencing was by immunoSEQ multiplex PCR. The sample carries roughly 180,000 clones, approximately 86% recorded once. Sequenced input: peripheral blood. The receptor set was obtained from a man in his sixties with acute or convalescent COVID-19.

The CDR3 DNA is TGTGCCAGCAGTCCGAGGACTAGCAACGAGCAGTACTTC. Translated, it gives CASSPRTSNEQYF. The rearrangement links TRBV12-3 or TRBV12-4 to TRBJ2-7; 8 bases map to TRBD2. Trimming removed 5 bases from V and 5 bases from J; junction bases left unmatched: 5. This CDR3 spans 13 amino acids.

The rearrangement joins TRBV11-2 to TRBJ1-2; no clear D gene. V was shortened by 1 base and J by 5 bases, with 23 bases between the two germline ends. CDR3 size: 18 residues. Germline V gene data show CDR1 as SGHAT and CDR2 as FQNNGV. The CDR3 nucleotides are TGTGCCAGCAGCTTAGGGGTTGGTGGGCAGCCCTTCATGTATGGCTACACCTTC. Amino acids: CASSLGVGGQPFMYGYTF.

This chain links TRBV28 with TRBJ2-6, with unresolved D. The CDR3 is 14 residues long. Germline V gene sequence: CDR1 MDHEN, CDR2 SYDVKM. Trimming shortened V by 5 bases and J by 1 base, and 6 bases separated the two germline ends. CDR3 coding DNA: TGTGCCAGCAGTGTCAGATCTGGGGCCAACGTCCTGACTTTC. Translation: CASSVRSGANVLTF. Full variable domain (outside the CDR3, taken from reference TRBV28 and TRBJ2-6): DVKVTQSSRYLVKRTGEKVFLECVQDMDHENMFWYRQDPGLGLRLIYFSYDVKMKEKGDIPEGYSVSREKKERFSLILESASTNQTSMYLCASSVRSGANVLTFGAGSRLTVL.

The gene calls are TRBV29-1 and TRBJ2-1; D is perhaps TRBD1 (6 bases). The CDR3 sequence is 14 residues long. CDR1 is SQVTM and CDR2 is ANQGSEA in the germline V gene. Trimming pared 5 bases from V and 8 bases from J, leaving 19 bases between. CDR3 DNA sequence: TGCAGCGTTTTCCGGGACACGGACTGGGATGAGCAGTTCTTC. It yields the protein CSVFRDTDWDEQFF.

This clone was counted only a few times. The CDR3, as DNA: TGTGCCAGCACCTATGGGAGGGCTGAAGCTTTCTTT. It codes for CASTYGRAEAFF. V and J are TRBV5-6 and TRBJ1-1; D is ambiguous. V was shortened by 6 bases and J by 6 bases, with 12 bases between the two germline ends. CDR3 size: 12 residues. The germline V gene has CDR1 SGHDT and CDR2 YYEEEE.

J is TRBJ2-7 and V is TRBV5-4, with 11 bases identical to TRBD1. This CDR3 has 15 amino acids. Germline V gene data show CDR1 as SGHNT and CDR2 as YYREEE (reference sequence). V shed 3 bases, J shed 3 bases, and the junction held 5 bases outside the gene matches. The CDR3 reads CASSSEDRGRYEQYF. In DNA, the CDR3 is TGTGCCAGCAGCTCCGAGGACAGGGGGCGCTACGAGCAGTACTTC.